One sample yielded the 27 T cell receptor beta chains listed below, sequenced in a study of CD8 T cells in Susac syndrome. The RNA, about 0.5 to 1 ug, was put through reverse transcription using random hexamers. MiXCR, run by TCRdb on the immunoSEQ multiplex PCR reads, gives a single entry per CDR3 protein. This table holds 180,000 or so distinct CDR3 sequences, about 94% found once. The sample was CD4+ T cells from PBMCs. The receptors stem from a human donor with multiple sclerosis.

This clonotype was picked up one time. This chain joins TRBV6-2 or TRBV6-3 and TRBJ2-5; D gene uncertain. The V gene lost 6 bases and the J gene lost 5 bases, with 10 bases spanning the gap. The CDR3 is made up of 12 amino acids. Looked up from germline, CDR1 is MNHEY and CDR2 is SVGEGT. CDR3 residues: CASSRRDETQYF. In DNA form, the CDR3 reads TGTGCCAGCAGCCGTCGCGACGAGACCCAGTACTTC.

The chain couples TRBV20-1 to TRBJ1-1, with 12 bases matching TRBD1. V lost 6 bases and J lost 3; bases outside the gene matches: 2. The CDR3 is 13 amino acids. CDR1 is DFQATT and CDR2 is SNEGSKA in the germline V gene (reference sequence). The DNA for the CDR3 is TGCAGTGCGGGACAGGGGGCGGACACTGAAGCTTTCTTT. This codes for CSAGQGADTEAFF.

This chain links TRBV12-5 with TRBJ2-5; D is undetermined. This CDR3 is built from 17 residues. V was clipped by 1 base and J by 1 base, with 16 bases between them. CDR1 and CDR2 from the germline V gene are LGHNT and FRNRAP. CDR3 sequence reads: CASGLDLIGTVQETQYF. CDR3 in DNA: TGTGCTAGTGGTTTGGACCTAATAGGAACAGTCCAAGAGACCCAGTACTTC.

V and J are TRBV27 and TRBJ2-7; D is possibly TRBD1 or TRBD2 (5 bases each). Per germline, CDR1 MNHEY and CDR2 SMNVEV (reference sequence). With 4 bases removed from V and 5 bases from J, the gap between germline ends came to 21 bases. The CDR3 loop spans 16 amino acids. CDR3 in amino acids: CASSYMGPGPSNEQYF. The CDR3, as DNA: TGTGCCAGCAGTTATATGGGTCCGGGACCGAGCAACGAGCAGTACTTC.

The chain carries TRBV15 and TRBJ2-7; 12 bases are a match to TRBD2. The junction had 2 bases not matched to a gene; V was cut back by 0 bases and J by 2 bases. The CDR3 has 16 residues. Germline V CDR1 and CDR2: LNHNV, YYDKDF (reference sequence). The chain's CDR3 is CATSRDLAGGTYEQYF. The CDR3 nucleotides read TGTGCCACCAGCAGAGATCTAGCGGGGGGGACCTACGAGCAGTACTTC.

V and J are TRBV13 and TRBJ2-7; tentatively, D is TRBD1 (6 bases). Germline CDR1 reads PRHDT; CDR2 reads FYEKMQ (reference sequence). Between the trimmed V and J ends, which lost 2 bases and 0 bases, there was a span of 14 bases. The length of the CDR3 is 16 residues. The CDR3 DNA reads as TGTGCCAGCAGCTTACGACAGGCATGGAGCTCCTACGAGCAGTACTTC. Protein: CASSLRQAWSSYEQYF.

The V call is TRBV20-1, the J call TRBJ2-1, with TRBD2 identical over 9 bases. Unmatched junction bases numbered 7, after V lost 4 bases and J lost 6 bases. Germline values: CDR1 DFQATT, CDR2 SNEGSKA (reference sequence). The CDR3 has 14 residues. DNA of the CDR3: TGCAGTGCTATCCCGGGACTAGCCCTCAATGAGCAGTTCTTC. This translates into CSAIPGLALNEQFF.

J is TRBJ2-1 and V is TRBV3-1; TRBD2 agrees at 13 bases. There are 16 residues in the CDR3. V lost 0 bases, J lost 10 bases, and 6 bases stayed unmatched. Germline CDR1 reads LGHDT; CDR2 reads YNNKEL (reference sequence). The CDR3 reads CASSQEVLAGGLEQFF. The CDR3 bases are TGTGCCAGCAGCCAAGAAGTACTAGCGGGGGGGTTAGAGCAGTTCTTC.

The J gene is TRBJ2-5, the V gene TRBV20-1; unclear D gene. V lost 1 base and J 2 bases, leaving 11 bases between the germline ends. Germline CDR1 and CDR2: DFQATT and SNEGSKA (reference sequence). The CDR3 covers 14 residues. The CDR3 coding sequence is TGCAGTGCTAGAGCAACACACCCTCAAGAGACCCAGTACTTC. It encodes CSARATHPQETQYF.

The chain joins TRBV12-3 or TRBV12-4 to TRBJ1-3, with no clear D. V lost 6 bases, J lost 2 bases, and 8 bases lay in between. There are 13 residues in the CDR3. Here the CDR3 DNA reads TGTGCCAGCAGGCTACAAACTGGAAACACCATATATTTT. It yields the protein CASRLQTGNTIYF.

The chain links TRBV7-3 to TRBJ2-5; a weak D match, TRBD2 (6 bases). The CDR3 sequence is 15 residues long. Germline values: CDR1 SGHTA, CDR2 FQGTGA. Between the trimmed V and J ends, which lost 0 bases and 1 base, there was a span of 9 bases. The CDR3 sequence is CASSLTGGPQETQYF. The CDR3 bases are TGTGCCAGCAGCTTAACAGGAGGGCCCCAAGAGACCCAGTACTTC.

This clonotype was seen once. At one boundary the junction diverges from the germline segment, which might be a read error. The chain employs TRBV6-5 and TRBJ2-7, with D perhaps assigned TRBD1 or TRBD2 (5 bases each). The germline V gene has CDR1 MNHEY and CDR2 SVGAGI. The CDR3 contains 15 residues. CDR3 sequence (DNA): TGTGCCAGCAGATACTCGCCGCAGGGAGCCTACGAGCAGTACTTC. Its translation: CASRYSPQGAYEQYF.

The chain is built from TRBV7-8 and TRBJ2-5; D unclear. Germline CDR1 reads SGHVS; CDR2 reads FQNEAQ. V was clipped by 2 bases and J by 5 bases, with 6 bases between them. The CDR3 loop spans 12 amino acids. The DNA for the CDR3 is TGTGCCAGCAGCTTATTCCGGGAGACCCAGTACTTC. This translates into CASSLFRETQYF.

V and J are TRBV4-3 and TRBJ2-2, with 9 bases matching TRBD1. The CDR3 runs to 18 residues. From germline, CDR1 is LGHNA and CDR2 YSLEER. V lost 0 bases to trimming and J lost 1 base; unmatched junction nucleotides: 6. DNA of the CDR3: TGCGCCAGCAGCCAAGATGGGGGACAGGGACTGAACACCGGGGAGCTGTTTTTT. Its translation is CASSQDGGQGLNTGELFF.

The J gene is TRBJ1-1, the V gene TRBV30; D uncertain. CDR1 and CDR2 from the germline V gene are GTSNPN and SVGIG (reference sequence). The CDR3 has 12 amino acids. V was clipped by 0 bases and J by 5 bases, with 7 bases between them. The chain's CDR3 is CAWSVLGTEAFF. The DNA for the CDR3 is TGTGCCTGGAGTGTACTAGGGACTGAAGCTTTCTTT.

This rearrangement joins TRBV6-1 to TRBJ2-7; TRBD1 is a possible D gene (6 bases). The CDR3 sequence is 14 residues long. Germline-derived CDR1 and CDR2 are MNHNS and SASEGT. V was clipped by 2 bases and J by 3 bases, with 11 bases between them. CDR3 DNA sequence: TGTGCCAGCAGTGAAATTGGACAGTTCTACGAGCAGTACTTC. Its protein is CASSEIGQFYEQYF.

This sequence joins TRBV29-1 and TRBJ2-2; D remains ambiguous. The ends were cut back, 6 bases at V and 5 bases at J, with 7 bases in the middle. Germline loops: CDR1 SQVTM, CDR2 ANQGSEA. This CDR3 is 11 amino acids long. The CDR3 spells CSVTLTGELFF. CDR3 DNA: TGCAGCGTCACACTAACCGGGGAGCTGTTTTTT.

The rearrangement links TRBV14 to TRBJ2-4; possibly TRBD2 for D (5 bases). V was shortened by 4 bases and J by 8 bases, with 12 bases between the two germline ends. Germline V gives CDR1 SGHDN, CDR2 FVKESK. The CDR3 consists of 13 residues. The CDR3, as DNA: TGTGCCAGCAGCCTACTGCACGGGGACATTCAGTACTTC. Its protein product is CASSLLHGDIQYF.

The CDR3 DNA reads TGTGCCAGCAGCTTAGTGGGTGGGGCCCTCACCGGGGAGCTGTTTTTT. Translation gives CASSLVGGALTGELFF. This rearrangement joins TRBV7-7 to TRBJ2-2; D perhaps matches TRBD1 (5 bases). Germline CDR1 and CDR2: SSHAT and FNYEAQ (reference sequence). V was clipped by 1 base and J by 4 bases, with 13 bases between them. CDR3 length: 16 residues.

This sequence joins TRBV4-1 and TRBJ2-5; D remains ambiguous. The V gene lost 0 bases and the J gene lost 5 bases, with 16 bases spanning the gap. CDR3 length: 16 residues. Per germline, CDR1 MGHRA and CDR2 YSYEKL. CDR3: CASSQDRTVGFETQYF. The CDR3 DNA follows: TGCGCCAGCAGCCAAGACCGGACGGTGGGGTTCGAGACCCAGTACTTC.

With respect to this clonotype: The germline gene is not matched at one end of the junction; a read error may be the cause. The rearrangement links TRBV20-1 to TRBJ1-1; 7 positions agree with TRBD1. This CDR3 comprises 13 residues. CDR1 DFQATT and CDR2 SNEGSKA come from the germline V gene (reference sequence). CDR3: CSARDRGNTEAFF. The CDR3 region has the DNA TGCAGTGCTAGAGACAGGGGGAACACTGAAGCCTTCTTT.

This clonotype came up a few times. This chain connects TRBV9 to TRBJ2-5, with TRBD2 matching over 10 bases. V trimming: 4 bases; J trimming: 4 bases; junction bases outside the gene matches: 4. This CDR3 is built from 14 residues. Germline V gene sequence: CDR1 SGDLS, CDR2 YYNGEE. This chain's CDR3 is CASSQRGGPETQYF. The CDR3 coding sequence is TGTGCCAGCAGCCAGCGGGGGGGCCCAGAGACCCAGTACTTC.

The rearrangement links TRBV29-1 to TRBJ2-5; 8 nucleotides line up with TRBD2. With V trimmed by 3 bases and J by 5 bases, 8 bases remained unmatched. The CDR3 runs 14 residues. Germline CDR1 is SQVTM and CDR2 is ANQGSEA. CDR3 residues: CSVDVAGGPETQYF. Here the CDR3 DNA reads TGCAGCGTTGACGTCGCGGGGGGCCCGGAGACCCAGTACTTC. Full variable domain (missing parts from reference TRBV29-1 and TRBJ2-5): SAVISQKPSRDICQRGTSLTIQCQVDSQVTMMFWYRQQPGQSLTLIATANQGSEATYESGFVIDKFPISRPNLTFSTLTVSNMSPEDSSIYLCSVDVAGGPETQYFGPGTRLLVL.

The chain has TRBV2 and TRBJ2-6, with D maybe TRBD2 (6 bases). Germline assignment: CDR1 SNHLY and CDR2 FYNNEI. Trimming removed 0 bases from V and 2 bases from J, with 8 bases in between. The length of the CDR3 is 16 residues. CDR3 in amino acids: CASSEAPGAGANVLTF. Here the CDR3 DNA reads TGTGCCAGCAGTGAAGCGCCGGGGGCTGGGGCCAACGTCCTGACTTTC. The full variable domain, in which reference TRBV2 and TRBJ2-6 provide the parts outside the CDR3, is EPEVTQTPSHQVTQMGQEVILRCVPISNHLYFYWYRQILGQKVEFLVSFYNNEISEKSEIFDDQFSVERPDGSNFTLKIRSTKLEDSAMYFCASSEAPGAGANVLTFGAGSRLTVL.

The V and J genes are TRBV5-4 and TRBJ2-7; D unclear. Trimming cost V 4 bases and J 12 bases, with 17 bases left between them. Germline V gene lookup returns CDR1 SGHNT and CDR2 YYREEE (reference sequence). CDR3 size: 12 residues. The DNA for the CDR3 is TGTGCCAGCAGCCAAGATGGAGCCTTGGGGTACTTC. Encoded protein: CASSQDGALGYF.

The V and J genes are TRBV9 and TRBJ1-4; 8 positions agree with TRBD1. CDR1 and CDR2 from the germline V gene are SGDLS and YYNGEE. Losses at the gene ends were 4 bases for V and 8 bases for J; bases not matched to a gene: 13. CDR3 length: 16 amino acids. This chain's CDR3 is CASSKQGEPFIEKLFF. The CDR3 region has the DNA TGTGCCAGCAGCAAACAGGGGGAGCCGTTTATCGAAAAACTGTTTTTT.

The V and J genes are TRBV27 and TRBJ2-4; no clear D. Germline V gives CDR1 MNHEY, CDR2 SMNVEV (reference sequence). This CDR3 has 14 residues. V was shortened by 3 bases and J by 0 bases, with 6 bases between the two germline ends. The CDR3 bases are TGTGCCAGCAGTTTGTCCCTAGCCAAAAACATTCAGTACTTC. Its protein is CASSLSLAKNIQYF.